The entry below describes one T cell receptor beta chain. Antigen: not known. This CDR3 is 15 amino acids long. Trimming took 2 bases from V and 6 from J, leaving 18 bases between them. The germline V gene has CDR1 SGDLS and CDR2 YYNGEE. About 0.5 to 1 ug RNA was reverse transcribed with random hexamers. TCR beta CDR3 was amplified by immunoSEQ covering 54 Vbeta and 13 Jbeta. MiXCR, run by TCRdb on the immunoSEQ multiplex PCR reads, gives a single entry per CDR3 protein. Of 90,000 or so distinct CDR3 sequences in the sample, 90% to 95% are singletons; the top ten hold 0.25% to 0.4%. CD8+ and CD4+ T cells circulating in blood were sequenced for TCR beta. Through negative isolation, CD4+ and CD8+ T cells were obtained, while TEMRA cells were enriched using FACS. The data belong to a study of CD8 T cells in Susac syndrome. Whole-study results and caveats: In its TCR sequencing and HLA analysis, the study acknowledged that the number of individuals was relatively small.

J is TRBJ2-7 and V is TRBV9, with D maybe TRBD2 (6 bases). The source material was CD8+ T cells from PBMCs. This TCR was sampled from a human donor in good health. CDR3 sequence (DNA): TGTGCCAGCAGCGTGGAGGGGACCCCGGGGCTCGAGCAGTACTTC. Translating it yields CASSVEGTPGLEQYF.